This T cell receptor beta chain emerged from a study of beta chain features in type 1 diabetes. The study's findings and limits: Although PCR might favor shorter templates, it would do so equally in patients and controls.

The study reverse transcribed the entire isolated RNA, so it sequenced expressed TCRB transcripts. Read counts averaged approximately 3.3 million for samples of naive, central memory and regulatory T cells. TCRdb's copy holds only in-frame clones and misses some; the assay was immunoSEQ multiplex PCR. The sample yields under 550,000 clones, over 9.5% seen once. The V gene lost 0 bases and the J gene lost 5 bases, with 13 bases spanning the gap. The germline V gene encodes CDR1 LGHNA and CDR2 YSLEER. This CDR3 contains 15 residues. Comment on this clone: Its matching antigen is unknown.

The TCR was taken from a woman aged 18-29 years in good health. The genes are TRBV4-3 and TRBJ1-2; TRBD1 is a possible D gene (6 bases). The sample was naive CD4+ T cells from blood. The CDR3 loop is CASSQDLNRAYGYTF. The DNA for the CDR3 is TGCGCCAGCAGCCAAGACCTTAACAGGGCGTATGGCTACACCTTC.